This TCR beta chain was captured by sequencing in a study of blood T cell repertoires in COVID-19. The CDR3 spans 16 residues. V lost 4 bases to trimming and J lost 2 bases; unmatched junction nucleotides: 3. The germline V gene has CDR1 SEHNR and CDR2 FQNEAQ (reference sequence). The protocol was immunoSEQ multiplex PCR, while the TCRdb copy is restricted to in-frame clones and leaves out a portion. The data hold over 250,000 clones, with 80% to 90% observed a single time. The sample comprised peripheral blood. This chain joins TRBV7-9 and TRBJ2-3; 13 bases are shared with TRBD2. This sequence originates from a woman aged 70-85 years with acute or convalescent COVID-19. CDR3 sequence (DNA): TGTGCCAGCAGCTCGGGACTAGCGGGGCTCACAGATACGCAGTATTTT. It codes for CASSSGLAGLTDTQYF.